The entry below describes one T cell receptor beta chain. CDR3 length: 13 residues. V shed 4 bases and J 9 bases; nucleotides not matched to a gene: 6. Germline-derived CDR1 and CDR2 are LNHDA and SQIVND (reference sequence). Here immunoSEQ multiplex PCR was the method, and the copy in TCRdb shows in-frame clones only, minus some. Of some 69,000 clones listed, roughly three quarters are singletons. These data come from a study of blood T cell repertoires in COVID-19. The origin of this receptor is a human donor in a cohort sampled during active COVID-19. Sequences were obtained from peripheral blood. V usage is TRBV19 and J usage is TRBJ1-5, with 7 bases fitting TRBD1. The CDR3 spells CASSNDRERPQHF. The CDR3 nucleotides read TGTGCCAGTAGTAATGACAGGGAGCGGCCCCAGCATTTT.